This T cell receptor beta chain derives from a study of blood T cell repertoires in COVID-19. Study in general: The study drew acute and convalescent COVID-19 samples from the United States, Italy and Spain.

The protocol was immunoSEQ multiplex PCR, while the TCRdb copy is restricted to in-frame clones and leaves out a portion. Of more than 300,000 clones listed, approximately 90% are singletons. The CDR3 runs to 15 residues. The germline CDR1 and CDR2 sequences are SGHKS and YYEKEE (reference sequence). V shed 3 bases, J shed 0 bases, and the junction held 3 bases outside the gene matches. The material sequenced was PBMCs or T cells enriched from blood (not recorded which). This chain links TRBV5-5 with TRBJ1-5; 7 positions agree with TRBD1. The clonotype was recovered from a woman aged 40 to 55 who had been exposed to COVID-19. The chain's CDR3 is CASSYRDSSNQPQHF. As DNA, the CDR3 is TGTGCCAGCAGCTACCGGGACAGTAGCAATCAGCCCCAGCATTTT.